The present TCR beta chain was sequenced within a study of T cells after yellow fever vaccination. Overall study: It was SMART-Seq v4 Ultra Low Input that prepared the fractions with low cell numbers. Notes on the study in general: Compared with primary, the secondary response was weaker and peaked at day 5, not 15. Reappearance after the booster was seen for most primary-vaccination clones, at 96% CD4 and around 90% CD8.

MiXCR, run by TCRdb on the 5' RACE reads, gives a single entry per CDR3 protein. Of about 170,000 distinct CDR3 sequences detected, around 10% appear once; the ten largest clones hold 30% to 45%. This CDR3 is built from 12 residues. The ends were cut back, 2 bases at V and 10 bases at J, with 9 bases in the middle. Per germline, CDR1 SEHNR and CDR2 FQNEAQ (reference sequence). A few counts support this clonotype. Its antigen is unknown. This TCR came from a man aged 18 to 35 who received the YFV17D yellow fever vaccine. The sample in question was CD8+ T cells sorted from PBMCs, obtained 15 days after the yellow fever booster vaccination. V and J are TRBV7-9 and TRBJ2-1, with a weak D call TRBD1 (6 bases). CDR3 in DNA: TGTGCCAGCAGCTTAATTGGGACAGAGCAGTTCTTC. Translation: CASSLIGTEQFF. Complete variable domain (other parts from reference TRBV7-9 and TRBJ2-1): DTGVSQNPRHKITKRGQNVTFRCDPISEHNRLYWYRQTLGQGPEFLTYFQNEAQLEKSRLLSDRFSAERPKGSFSTLEIQRTEQGDSAMYLCASSLIGTEQFFGPGTRLTVL.